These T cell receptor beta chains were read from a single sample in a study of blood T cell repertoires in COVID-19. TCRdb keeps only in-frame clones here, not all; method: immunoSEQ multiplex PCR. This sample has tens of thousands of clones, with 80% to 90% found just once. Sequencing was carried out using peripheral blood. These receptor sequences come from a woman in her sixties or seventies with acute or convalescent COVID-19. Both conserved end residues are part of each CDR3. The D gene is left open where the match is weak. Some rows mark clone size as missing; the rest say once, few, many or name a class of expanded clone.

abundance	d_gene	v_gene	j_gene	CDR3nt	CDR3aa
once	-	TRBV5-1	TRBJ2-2	TGCGCCAGCAGCTTGGAGTCCGGGATAGGGACCGGGGAGCTGTTTTTT	CASSLESGIGTGELFF
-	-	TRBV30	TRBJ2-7	TGTGCCTTGGAACAGGGTCGGGGGCAGTACTTC	CALEQGRGQYF
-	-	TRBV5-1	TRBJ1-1	TGCGCCAGCAGCTTGGGAGACTCGGAGAGCACTGAAGCTTTCTTT	CASSLGDSESTEAFF
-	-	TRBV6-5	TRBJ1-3	TGTGCCGCGCGGGCAAACTCTGGAAACACCATATATTTT	CAARANSGNTIYF
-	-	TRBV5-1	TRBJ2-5	TGCGCCAGCAGCTTCCGTCCCGGCCAAGAGACCCAGTACTTC	CASSFRPGQETQYF
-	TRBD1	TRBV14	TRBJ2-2	TGTGCCAGCAGCCAAGTCCAGGGGGCCGCCGGGGAGCTGTTTTTT	CASSQVQGAAGELFF
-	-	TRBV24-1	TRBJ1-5	TGTGCCACCAGTGATTCAGGTTTCGATCAGCCCCAGCATTTT	CATSDSGFDQPQHF
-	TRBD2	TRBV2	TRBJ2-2	TGTGCCAGCAGTCCCTCTCGACTAGCGGGACCGACCGGGGAGCTGTTTTTT	CASSPSRLAGPTGELFF
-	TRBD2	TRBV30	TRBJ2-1	TGTGCCTGGAATGGACTAGCGGGAGGGCCGTCGTTCTTC	CAWNGLAGGPSFF
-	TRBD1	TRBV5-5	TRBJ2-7	TGTGCCAGCAGCCGGAGGACAGGGACCTCCTACGAGCAGTACTTC	CASSRRTGTSYEQYF
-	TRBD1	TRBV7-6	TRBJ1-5	TGTGCCAGCAGCTTAGCCCCAGGGGGAGCACGTCAGCCCCAGCATTTT	CASSLAPGGARQPQHF
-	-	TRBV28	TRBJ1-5	TGTGCCAGCAGTCTCAGGGCGCAGCCCCAGCATTTT	CASSLRAQPQHF
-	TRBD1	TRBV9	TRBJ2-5	TGTGCCGTAGGGACAGGGGAAACGAAGACCCAGTACTTC	CAVGTGETKTQYF
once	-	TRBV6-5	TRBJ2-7	TGTGCCAGCAGTTATACAGGCTGGAATCCCTACGAGCAGTACTTC	CASSYTGWNPYEQYF
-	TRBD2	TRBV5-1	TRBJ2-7	TGCGCCAGCACCCCTAGCGGGGGGTTTCGGAGCTCCTACGAGCAGTACTTC	CASTPSGGFRSSYEQYF
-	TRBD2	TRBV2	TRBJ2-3	TGTGCCAGCACCCCAAGTAGCGGGAGAACAGATACGCAGTATTTT	CASTPSSGRTDTQYF
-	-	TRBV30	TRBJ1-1	TGCGCGGGGGGGAGGGTGGATACTGAAGCTTTCTTT	CAGGRVDTEAFF